These T cell receptor beta chains were read from a single sample in a study of blood T cell repertoires in COVID-19. This table comes from immunoSEQ multiplex PCR, and its TCRdb copy is limited to in-frame clones, with some not included. Among around 190,000 clones, around 89% were seen once, and the ten largest hold approximately 2.1%. The sequencing sample was made of peripheral blood. These receptors all come from a man aged 18 to 29 who had recovered from COVID-19. The CDR3 runs from the conserved cysteine through the conserved F or W. Fields, in order: CDR3 protein, clone size, J gene, V gene. For some rows the clone size is stated as once, few or many, or as a class when expanded; others skip it.

cdr3_aa: CATSARQGYTEAFF
clone_size: NA
j_call: TRBJ1-1
v_call: TRBV15

cdr3_aa: CASSQVREATGELFF
clone_size: NA
j_call: TRBJ2-2
v_call: TRBV4-3

cdr3_aa: CASSYSPGRAGVIETQYF
clone_size: NA
j_call: TRBJ2-5
v_call: TRBV6-2/TRBV6-3

cdr3_aa: CASLGAGHSNTEAFF
clone_size: NA
j_call: TRBJ1-1
v_call: TRBV18

cdr3_aa: CASSLDRVENNSPLHF
clone_size: NA
j_call: TRBJ1-6
v_call: TRBV5-1

cdr3_aa: CASSPGQRAYEQYF
clone_size: NA
j_call: TRBJ2-7
v_call: TRBV28

cdr3_aa: CASSPGTGENTEAFF
clone_size: NA
j_call: TRBJ1-1
v_call: TRBV10-1

cdr3_aa: CASSSQIWRRGAGGYTF
clone_size: NA
j_call: TRBJ1-2
v_call: TRBV5-1

cdr3_aa: CAGGLAGRTGGTGELFF
clone_size: NA
j_call: TRBJ2-2
v_call: TRBV5-4

cdr3_aa: CASSSGRPYNEQFF
clone_size: NA
j_call: TRBJ2-1
v_call: TRBV5-1

cdr3_aa: CASSLTSGVQETQYF
clone_size: NA
j_call: TRBJ2-5
v_call: TRBV7-2

cdr3_aa: CASSQVYSNTEAFF
clone_size: NA
j_call: TRBJ1-1
v_call: TRBV4-1

cdr3_aa: CATSRGTSPTQYF
clone_size: once
j_call: TRBJ2-5
v_call: TRBV15

cdr3_aa: CASSPPGRAGGELFF
clone_size: NA
j_call: TRBJ2-2
v_call: TRBV7-9

cdr3_aa: CASNTASGRANEQFF
clone_size: NA
j_call: TRBJ2-1
v_call: TRBV28

cdr3_aa: CASSPGDRDVHEQYF
clone_size: NA
j_call: TRBJ2-7
v_call: TRBV28

cdr3_aa: CASTETGPGGELFF
clone_size: once
j_call: TRBJ2-2
v_call: TRBV28

cdr3_aa: CASSQNRGRGDGYTF
clone_size: NA
j_call: TRBJ1-2
v_call: TRBV3-1/TRBV3-2

cdr3_aa: CASKLAGGPREQFF
clone_size: NA
j_call: TRBJ2-1
v_call: TRBV5-1

cdr3_aa: CASSLQGLRKAFF
clone_size: NA
j_call: TRBJ1-1
v_call: TRBV28

cdr3_aa: CASSLMARTVAVNEQFF
clone_size: few
j_call: TRBJ2-1
v_call: TRBV7-6

cdr3_aa: CAISDQGLGGYGYTF
clone_size: NA
j_call: TRBJ1-2
v_call: TRBV10-3

cdr3_aa: CATSPSSYEQYF
clone_size: NA
j_call: TRBJ2-7
v_call: TRBV5-4

cdr3_aa: CASSQGDRHGYTF
clone_size: NA
j_call: TRBJ1-2
v_call: TRBV4-3

cdr3_aa: CASSPNPTDTQYF
clone_size: NA
j_call: TRBJ2-3
v_call: TRBV7-9

cdr3_aa: CASSEEVRGYTF
clone_size: once
j_call: TRBJ1-2
v_call: TRBV6-1

cdr3_aa: CASSLAQTGPTGELFF
clone_size: NA
j_call: TRBJ2-2
v_call: TRBV10-2

cdr3_aa: CASSEGSRRGNSPLHF
clone_size: NA
j_call: TRBJ1-6
v_call: TRBV6-1

cdr3_aa: CASSFGGDYGYTF
clone_size: NA
j_call: TRBJ1-2
v_call: TRBV6-5

cdr3_aa: CASKGTSVSTDTQYF
clone_size: NA
j_call: TRBJ2-3
v_call: TRBV2

cdr3_aa: CASSRGTGDRYEQYF
clone_size: NA
j_call: TRBJ2-7
v_call: TRBV11-2

cdr3_aa: CASSPDSPYQETQYF
clone_size: NA
j_call: TRBJ2-5
v_call: TRBV7-9

cdr3_aa: CASSPPGVGSGNTIYF
clone_size: NA
j_call: TRBJ1-3
v_call: TRBV5-6

cdr3_aa: CASIGWDTEAFF
clone_size: NA
j_call: TRBJ1-1
v_call: TRBV5-1

cdr3_aa: CASSQPGQWPQHF
clone_size: NA
j_call: TRBJ1-5
v_call: TRBV3-1/TRBV3-2

cdr3_aa: CASSPQGGINQPQHF
clone_size: NA
j_call: TRBJ1-5
v_call: TRBV18

cdr3_aa: CASSAGGAANEKLFF
clone_size: NA
j_call: TRBJ1-4
v_call: TRBV28

cdr3_aa: CASSAGTGAEAFF
clone_size: NA
j_call: TRBJ1-1
v_call: TRBV6-6

cdr3_aa: CASSQEDWGRDEKLFF
clone_size: NA
j_call: TRBJ1-4
v_call: TRBV4-3

cdr3_aa: CASSFPGTGSTQYF
clone_size: few
j_call: TRBJ2-3
v_call: TRBV5-1